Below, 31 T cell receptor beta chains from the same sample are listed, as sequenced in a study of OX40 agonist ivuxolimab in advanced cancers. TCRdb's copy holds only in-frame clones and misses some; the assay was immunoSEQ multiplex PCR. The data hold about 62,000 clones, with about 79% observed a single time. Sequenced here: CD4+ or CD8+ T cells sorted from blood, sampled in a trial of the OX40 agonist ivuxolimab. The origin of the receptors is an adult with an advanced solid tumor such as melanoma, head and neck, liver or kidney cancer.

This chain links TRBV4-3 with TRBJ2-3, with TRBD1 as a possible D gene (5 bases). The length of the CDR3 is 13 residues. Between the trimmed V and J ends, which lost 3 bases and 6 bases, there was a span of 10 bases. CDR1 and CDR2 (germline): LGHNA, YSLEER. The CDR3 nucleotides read TGCGCCAGCAGCCAGGGGCACCAGGATACGCAGTATTTT. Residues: CASSQGHQDTQYF.

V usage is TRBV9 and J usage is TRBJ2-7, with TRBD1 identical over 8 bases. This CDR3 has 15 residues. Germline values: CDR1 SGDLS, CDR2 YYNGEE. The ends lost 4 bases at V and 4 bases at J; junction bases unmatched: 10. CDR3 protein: CASSPAGTGQYEQYF. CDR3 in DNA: TGTGCCAGCAGCCCTGCCGGGACAGGTCAATACGAGCAGTACTTC.

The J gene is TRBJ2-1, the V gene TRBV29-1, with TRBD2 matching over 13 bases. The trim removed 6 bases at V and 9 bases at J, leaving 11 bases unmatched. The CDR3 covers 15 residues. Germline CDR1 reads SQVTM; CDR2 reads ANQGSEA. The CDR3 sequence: CSVYRTSGGDREQFF. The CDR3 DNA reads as TGCAGCGTCTATCGGACTAGCGGGGGTGATCGTGAGCAGTTCTTC.

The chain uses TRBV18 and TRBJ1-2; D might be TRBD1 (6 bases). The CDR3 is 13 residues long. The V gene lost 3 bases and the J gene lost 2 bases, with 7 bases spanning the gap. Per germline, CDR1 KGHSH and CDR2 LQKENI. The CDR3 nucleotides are TGTGCCAGCTCACCGCAGGGGAACTATGGCTACACCTTC. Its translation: CASSPQGNYGYTF.

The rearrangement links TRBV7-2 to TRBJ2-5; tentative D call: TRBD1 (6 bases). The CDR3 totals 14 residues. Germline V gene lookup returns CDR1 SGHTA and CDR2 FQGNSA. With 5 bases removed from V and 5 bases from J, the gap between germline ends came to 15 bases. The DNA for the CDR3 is TGTGCCAGCAGCCGCGAACAGGGTCAGGAGACCCAGTACTTC. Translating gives CASSREQGQETQYF.

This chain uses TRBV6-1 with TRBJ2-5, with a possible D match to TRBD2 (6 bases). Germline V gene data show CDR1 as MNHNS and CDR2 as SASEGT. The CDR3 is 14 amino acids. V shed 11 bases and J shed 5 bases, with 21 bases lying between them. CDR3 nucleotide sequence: TGTGCCGGGGCGGGACTGGCGACCGGGGAGACCCAGTACTTC. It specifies CAGAGLATGETQYF.

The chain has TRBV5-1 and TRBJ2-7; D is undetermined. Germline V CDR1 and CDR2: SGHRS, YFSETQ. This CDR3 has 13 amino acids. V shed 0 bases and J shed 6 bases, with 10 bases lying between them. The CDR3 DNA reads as TGCGCCAGCAGCTTGGACGGACGGATCGAGCAGTACTTC. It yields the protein CASSLDGRIEQYF. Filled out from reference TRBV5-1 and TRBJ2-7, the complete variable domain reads KAGVTQTPRYLIKTRGQQVTLSCSPISGHRSVSWYQQTPGQGLQFLFEYFSETQRNKGNFPGRFSGRQFSNSRSEMNVSTLELGDSALYLCASSLDGRIEQYFGPGTRLTVT.

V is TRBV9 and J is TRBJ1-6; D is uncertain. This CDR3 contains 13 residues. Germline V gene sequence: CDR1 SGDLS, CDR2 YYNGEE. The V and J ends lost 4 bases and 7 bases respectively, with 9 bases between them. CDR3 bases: TGTGCCAGCAGCATAGAGGCAAATTCACCCCTCCACTTT. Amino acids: CASSIEANSPLHF.

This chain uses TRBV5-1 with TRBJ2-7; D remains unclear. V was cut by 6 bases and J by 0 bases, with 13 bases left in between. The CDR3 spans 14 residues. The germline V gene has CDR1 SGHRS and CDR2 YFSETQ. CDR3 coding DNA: TGCGCCAGCATGGGATCGACGACCTCCTACGAGCAGTACTTC. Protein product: CASMGSTTSYEQYF.

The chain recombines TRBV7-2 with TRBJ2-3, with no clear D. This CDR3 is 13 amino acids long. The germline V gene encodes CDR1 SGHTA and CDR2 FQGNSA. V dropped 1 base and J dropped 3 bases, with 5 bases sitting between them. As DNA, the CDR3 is TGTGCCAGCAGCTTAGGGCGGACAGATACGCAGTATTTT. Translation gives CASSLGRTDTQYF.

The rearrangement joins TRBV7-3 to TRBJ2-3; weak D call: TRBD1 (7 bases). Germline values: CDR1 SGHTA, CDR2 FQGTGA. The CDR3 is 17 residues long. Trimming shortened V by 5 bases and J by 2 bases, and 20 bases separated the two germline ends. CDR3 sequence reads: CASSPNQGGGATDTQYF. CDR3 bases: TGTGCCAGCAGCCCTAATCAGGGGGGCGGCGCCACAGATACGCAGTATTTT. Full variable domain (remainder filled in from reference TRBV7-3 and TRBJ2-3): GAGVSQTPSNKVTEKGKYVELRCDPISGHTALYWYRQSLGQGPEFLIYFQGTGAADDSGLPNDRFFAVRPEGSVSTLKIQRTERGDSAVYLCASSPNQGGGATDTQYFGPGTRLTVL.

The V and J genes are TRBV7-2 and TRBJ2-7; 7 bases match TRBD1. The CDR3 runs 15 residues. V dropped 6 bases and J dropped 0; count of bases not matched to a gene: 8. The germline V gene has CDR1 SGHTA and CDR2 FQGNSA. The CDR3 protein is CASSYQDRSSYEQYF. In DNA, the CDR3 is TGTGCCAGCAGTTATCAGGACAGGAGCTCCTACGAGCAGTACTTC.

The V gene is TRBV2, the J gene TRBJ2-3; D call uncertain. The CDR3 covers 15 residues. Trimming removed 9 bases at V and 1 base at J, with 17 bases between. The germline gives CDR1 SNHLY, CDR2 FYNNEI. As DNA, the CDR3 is TGTGCCAGTGACGGGCAGACAATCGGCACAGATACGCAGTATTTT. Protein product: CASDGQTIGTDTQYF.

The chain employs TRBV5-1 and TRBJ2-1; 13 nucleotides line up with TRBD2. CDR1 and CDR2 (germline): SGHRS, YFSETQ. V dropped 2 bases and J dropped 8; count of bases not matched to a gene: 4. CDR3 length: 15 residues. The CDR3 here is CASSFTSGGADEQFF. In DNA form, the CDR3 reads TGCGCCAGCAGCTTTACTAGCGGGGGGGCGGATGAGCAGTTCTTC.

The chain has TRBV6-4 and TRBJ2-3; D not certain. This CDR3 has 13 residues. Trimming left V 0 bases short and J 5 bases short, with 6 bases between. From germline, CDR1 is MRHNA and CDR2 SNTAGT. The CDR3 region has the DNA TGTGCCAGCAGTGACTCCCCGGGAGATACGCAGTATTTT. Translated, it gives CASSDSPGDTQYF.

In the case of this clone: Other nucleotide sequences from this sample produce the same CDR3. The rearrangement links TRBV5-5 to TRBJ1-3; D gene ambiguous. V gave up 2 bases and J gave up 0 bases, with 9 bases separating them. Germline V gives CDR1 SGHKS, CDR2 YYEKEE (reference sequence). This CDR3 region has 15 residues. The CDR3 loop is CASSLVAGSGNTIYF. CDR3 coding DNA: TGTGCCAGCAGCTTAGTGGCAGGCTCTGGAAACACCATATATTTT.

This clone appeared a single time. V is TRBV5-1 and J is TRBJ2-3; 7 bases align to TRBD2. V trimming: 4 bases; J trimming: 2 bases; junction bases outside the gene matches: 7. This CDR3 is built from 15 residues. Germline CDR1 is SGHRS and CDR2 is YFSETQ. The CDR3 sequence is CASSPRLAVTDTQYF. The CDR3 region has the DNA TGCGCCAGCAGCCCCCGGCTAGCGGTCACAGATACGCAGTATTTT.

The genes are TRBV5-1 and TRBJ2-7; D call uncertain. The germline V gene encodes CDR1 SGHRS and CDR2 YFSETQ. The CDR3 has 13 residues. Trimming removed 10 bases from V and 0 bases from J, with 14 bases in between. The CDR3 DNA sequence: TGCGCCGGGCGAGCTGAAAACTCCTACGAGCAGTACTTC. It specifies CAGRAENSYEQYF. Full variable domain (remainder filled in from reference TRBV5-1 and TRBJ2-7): KAGVTQTPRYLIKTRGQQVTLSCSPISGHRSVSWYQQTPGQGLQFLFEYFSETQRNKGNFPGRFSGRQFSNSRSEMNVSTLELGDSALYLCAGRAENSYEQYFGPGTRLTVT.

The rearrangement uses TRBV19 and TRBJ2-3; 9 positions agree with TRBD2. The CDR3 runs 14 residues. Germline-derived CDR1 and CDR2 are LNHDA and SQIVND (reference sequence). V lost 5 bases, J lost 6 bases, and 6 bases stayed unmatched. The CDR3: CASSLAGGKDTQYF. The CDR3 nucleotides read TGTGCCAGTAGTCTTGCGGGGGGGAAGGATACGCAGTATTTT.

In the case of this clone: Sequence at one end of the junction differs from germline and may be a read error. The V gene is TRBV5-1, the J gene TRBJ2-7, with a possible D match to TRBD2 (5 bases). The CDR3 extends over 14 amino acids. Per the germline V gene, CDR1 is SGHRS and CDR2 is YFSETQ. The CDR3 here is CASSPGPGAVEQYF. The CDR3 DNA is TGTGCCAGCAGCCCCGGACCAGGAGCGGTCGAGCAGTACTTC. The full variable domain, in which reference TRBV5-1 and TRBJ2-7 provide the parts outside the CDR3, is KAGVTQTPRYLIKTRGQQVTLSCSPISGHRSVSWYQQTPGQGLQFLFEYFSETQRNKGNFPGRFSGRQFSNSRSEMNVSTLELGDSALYLCASSPGPGAVEQYFGPGTRLTVT.

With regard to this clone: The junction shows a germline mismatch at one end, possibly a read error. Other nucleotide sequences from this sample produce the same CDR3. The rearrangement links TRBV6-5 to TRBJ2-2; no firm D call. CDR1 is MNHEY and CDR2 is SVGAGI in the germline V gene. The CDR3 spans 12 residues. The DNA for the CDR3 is TGTGCTAGCAGAACGTCCGTCGGGGAGCTGTTTTTT. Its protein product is CASRTSVGELFF.

The chain's CDR3 is CASSTNRQGANQPQHF. Written as DNA, the CDR3 is TGTGCCAGCAGCACTAACAGACAGGGGGCAAATCAGCCCCAGCATTTT. The V gene is TRBV28, the J gene TRBJ1-5, with 10 bases matching TRBD1. Trimming cost V 6 bases and J 4 bases; bases outside gene matches: 9. This CDR3 has 16 amino acids. Germline V gene data show CDR1 as MDHEN and CDR2 as SYDVKM.

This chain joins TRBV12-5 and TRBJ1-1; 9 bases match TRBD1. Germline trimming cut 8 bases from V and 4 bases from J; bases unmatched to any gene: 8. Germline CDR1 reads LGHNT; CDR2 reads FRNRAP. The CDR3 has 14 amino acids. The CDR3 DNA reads TGTGCTAGTACTTTGGGGACAGGGAGCACTGAAGCTTTCTTT. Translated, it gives CASTLGTGSTEAFF.

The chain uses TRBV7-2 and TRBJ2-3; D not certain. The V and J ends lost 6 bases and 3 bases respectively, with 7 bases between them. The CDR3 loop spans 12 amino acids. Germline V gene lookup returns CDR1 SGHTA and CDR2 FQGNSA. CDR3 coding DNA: TGTGCCAGCAGGTCACCTACAGATACGCAGTATTTT. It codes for CASRSPTDTQYF.

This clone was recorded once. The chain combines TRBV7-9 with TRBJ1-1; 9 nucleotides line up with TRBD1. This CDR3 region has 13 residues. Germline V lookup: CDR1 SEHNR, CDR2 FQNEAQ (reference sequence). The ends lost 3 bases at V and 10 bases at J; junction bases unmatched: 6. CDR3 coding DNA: TGTGCCAGCAGCTTCCGGGACAGGGATGTAGCTTTCTTT. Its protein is CASSFRDRDVAFF.

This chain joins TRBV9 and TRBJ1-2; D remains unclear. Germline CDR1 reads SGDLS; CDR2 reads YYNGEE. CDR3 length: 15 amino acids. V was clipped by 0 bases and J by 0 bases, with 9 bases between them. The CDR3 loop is CASSVAPYTNYGYTF. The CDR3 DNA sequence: TGTGCCAGCAGCGTAGCCCCGTATACTAACTATGGCTACACCTTC.

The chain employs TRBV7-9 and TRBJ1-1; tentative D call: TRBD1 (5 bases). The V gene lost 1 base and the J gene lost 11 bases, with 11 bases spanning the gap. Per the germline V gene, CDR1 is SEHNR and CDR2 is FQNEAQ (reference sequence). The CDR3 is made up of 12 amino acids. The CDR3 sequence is CASSLVAGPAFF. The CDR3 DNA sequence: TGTGCCAGCAGCTTAGTTGCAGGGCCGGCTTTCTTT.

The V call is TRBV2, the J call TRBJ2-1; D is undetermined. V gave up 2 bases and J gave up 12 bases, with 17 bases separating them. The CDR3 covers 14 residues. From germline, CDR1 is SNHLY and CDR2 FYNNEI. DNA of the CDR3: TGTGCCAGCAGTGAATCGCTATCACGGCGGAGGCAGTTCTTC. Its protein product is CASSESLSRRRQFF.

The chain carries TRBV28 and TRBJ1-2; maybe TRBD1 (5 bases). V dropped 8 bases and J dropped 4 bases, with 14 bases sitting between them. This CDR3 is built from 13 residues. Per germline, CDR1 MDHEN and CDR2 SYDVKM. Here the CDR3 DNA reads TGTGCCAGCCCCCCGGGACTGGGCTATGGCTACACCTTC. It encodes CASPPGLGYGYTF.

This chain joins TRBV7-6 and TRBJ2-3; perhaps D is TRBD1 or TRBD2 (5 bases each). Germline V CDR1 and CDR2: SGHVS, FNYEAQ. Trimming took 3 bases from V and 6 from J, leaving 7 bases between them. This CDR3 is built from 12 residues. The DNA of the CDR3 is TGTGCCAGCAGCTTGGGGGACGATACGCAGTATTTT. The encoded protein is CASSLGDDTQYF.

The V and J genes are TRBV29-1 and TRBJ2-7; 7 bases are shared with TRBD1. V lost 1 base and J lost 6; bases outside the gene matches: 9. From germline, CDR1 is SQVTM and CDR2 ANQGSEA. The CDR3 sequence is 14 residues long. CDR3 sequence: CSVEATRTGSEQYF. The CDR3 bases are TGCAGCGTTGAAGCCACCCGGACAGGTTCCGAGCAGTACTTC.